Many counts were recorded for the clone carrying this T cell receptor beta chain. The TCRbeta library incorporated unique molecular identifiers. TCRdb reanalysed the PCR reads using MiXCR and keeps one entry per CDR3 protein. The table records about 420,000 distinct CDR3 sequences, approximately 11% of them present only once. This record belongs to a study of T-cell reconstitution after alpha-beta-depleted transplantation in children. CDR3 length: 15 amino acids. The germline V gene encodes CDR1 MDHEN and CDR2 SYDVKM. The trim removed 7 bases at V and 2 bases at J, leaving 9 bases unmatched. The clonotype originates from a human donor who donated a stem cell graft to a child with acute myeloid leukemia. The sequencing here drew on PBMCs from the stem cell graft donor, taken from the stem cell graft. This chain joins TRBV28 and TRBJ2-3; 7 bases agree with TRBD2. The chain's CDR3 is CASTPRGVLTDTQYF. The DNA of the CDR3 is TGTGCCAGCACCCCCCGGGGGGTGCTCACAGATACGCAGTATTTT.